The T cell receptor (beta chain) under discussion was sequenced for a study of CD8 T cells in ankylosing spondylitis. Per the germline V gene, CDR1 is SGHTA and CDR2 is FQGTGA. The CDR3 loop spans 15 amino acids. With V trimmed by 7 bases and J by 7 bases, 12 bases remained unmatched. On this clonotype: Its antigen is not identified.

Findings and limits, study-wide: According to the report, clones linked to the disease were significantly enriched in matched synovial fluid samples taken from ankylosing spondylitis patients. Peripheral blood held disease-linked clones only at relatively low frequency, and these were CD8+. About 8 highly homologous variants made up a TCR beta motif that seemed to typify ankylosing spondylitis blood.

TCRdb reprocessed the 5' RACE reads with MiXCR, giving one entry per CDR3 protein. The table lists about 250,000 distinct CDR3 sequences, roughly 32% of them singletons. The chain recombines TRBV7-3 with TRBJ2-1, with TRBD1 matching over 8 bases. The source material was blood, either unsorted or a sorted T cell fraction (not recorded which). The receptor was isolated from a male donor with ankylosing spondylitis or in good health (not recorded which). The chain's CDR3 is CASKPRQGAYNEQFF. The CDR3 bases are TGTGCCAGCAAACCTCGGCAGGGGGCGTATAATGAGCAGTTCTTC.